Listed here are 23 T cell receptor beta chains from one sample, sequenced in a study of molecular identifiers for immune sequencing clone quantification. TCRdb ran MiXCR on the PCR reads and lists one entry per CDR3 protein. The table lists some 97,000 distinct CDR3 sequences, 35% to 40% of them singletons. Sequencing input: naive CD8+ T cells from blood, with Jurkat cell RNA spiked in. Indicated subset: FACS-sorted CD8+CD4-CCR7+CD45RA+ naive T cells. Receptors were obtained from a human donor in good health. Some libraries in this study had Jurkat cell RNA spiked in.

Only a few counts were recorded for this clonotype. The chain carries TRBV19 and TRBJ1-1; 8 nucleotides line up with TRBD1. The CDR3 has 14 residues. V was pared by 7 bases and J by 4 bases, with 8 bases of the junction left unmatched. Germline assignment: CDR1 LNHDA and CDR2 SQIVND (reference sequence). The CDR3 nucleotides read TGTGCCAGTACTCGACAGGGGAGGTCCACTGAAGCTTTCTTT. It yields the protein CASTRQGRSTEAFF.

The J gene is TRBJ2-2, the V gene TRBV28, with D hard to call. The CDR3 spans 16 residues. Trimming pared 6 bases from V and 1 base from J, leaving 15 bases between. CDR1 is MDHEN, CDR2 SYDVKM, per germline. The CDR3 reads CASRPRRGENTGELFF. In nucleotides, the CDR3 is TGTGCCAGCAGGCCAAGACGTGGAGAGAACACCGGGGAGCTGTTTTTT.

In this sample, this clonotype turned up a few times. This CDR3 reads CASTLGSGTEAFF. The CDR3 DNA reads as TGTGCCAGCACCCTTGGGTCGGGCACTGAAGCTTTCTTT. The rearrangement links TRBV12-3 or TRBV12-4 to TRBJ1-1, with no clear D. CDR3 length: 13 residues. The V end was cut by 7 bases, the J end by 4 bases, with 13 bases between.

The gene calls are TRBV13 and TRBJ2-6; TRBD2 agrees at 14 bases. The V segment lost 5 bases and the J segment 2 bases; nucleotides outside the gene matches: 5. The CDR3 extends over 18 amino acids. Germline lookup yields CDR1 PRHDT and CDR2 FYEKMQ (reference sequence). The CDR3 loop is CASSTRLAGGAGANVLTF. For the CDR3, the DNA is TGTGCCAGCAGCACCCGACTAGCGGGAGGGGCTGGGGCCAACGTCCTGACTTTC.

J is TRBJ2-5 and V is TRBV27; D is ambiguous. V gave up 1 base and J gave up 2 bases, with 14 bases separating them. The germline gives CDR1 MNHEY, CDR2 SMNVEV (reference sequence). The CDR3 has 16 amino acids. CDR3 region: CASSLFRFGRQETQYF. In DNA, the CDR3 is TGTGCCAGCAGTTTATTTAGGTTCGGCAGACAAGAGACCCAGTACTTC.

This clonotype was seen repeatedly, ten times or more. The chain couples TRBV7-8 to TRBJ2-1; no clear D. From germline, CDR1 is SGHVS and CDR2 FQNEAQ. Trimming removed 2 bases at V and 5 bases at J, with 1 base between. The CDR3 spans 11 residues. Here the CDR3 DNA reads TGTGCCAGCAGCTTAAACAATGAGCAGTTCTTC. It is translated as CASSLNNEQFF.

This clonotype occurred a few times. The gene calls are TRBV27 and TRBJ1-6, with TRBD1 identical over 9 bases. J gave up 10 bases and V 6 bases, and 10 bases lay outside the gene matches. In germline, CDR1 is MNHEY, CDR2 SMNVEV (reference sequence). This CDR3 contains 15 residues. CDR3 residues: CASSAGTGLGSPLHF. In DNA, the CDR3 is TGTGCCAGCAGCGCAGGGACAGGGTTAGGCTCACCCCTCCACTTT.

This clonotype was seen many times. This chain connects TRBV9 to TRBJ2-3, with D unclear. Trimming pared 5 bases from V and 4 bases from J, leaving 20 bases between. The CDR3 length is 16 residues. The germline gives CDR1 SGDLS, CDR2 YYNGEE. DNA for the CDR3: TGTGCCAGCAGTCCCCCCGGCCGATCGGACGCAGATACGCAGTATTTT. Translated, it gives CASSPPGRSDADTQYF.

With regard to this clonotype: The germline gene is not matched at one end of the junction; a read error may be the cause. V usage is TRBV6-5 and J usage is TRBJ2-1; D possibly uses TRBD1 or TRBD2 (5 bases each). This CDR3 contains 13 residues. Germline CDR1 is MNHEY and CDR2 is SVGAGI. As DNA, the CDR3 is TGTGCCAGCAGTTACAACGGGGCAGGTGAGCAGATCTTC. Translated, it gives CASSYNGAGEQIF.

Points on this clonotype: Just one base apart from a much larger clone, this may be a read error. This CDR3 is missing its conserved last phenylalanine or tryptophan, likely due to a read error. The rearrangement uses TRBV4-3 and TRBJ2-3, with 7 bases lining up with TRBD2. The CDR3 runs 16 residues. V was clipped by 4 bases and J by 1 base; unmatched bases: 8. The germline V gene has CDR1 LGHNA and CDR2 YSLEER. The CDR3 nucleotides are TGCGCCAGCAGCCGTAGGGCGCTAGCGGGCACAGATACGCAGTATCTT. It translates to CASSRRALAGTDTQYL.

This clonotype was counted a single time. One junction end disagrees with the germline gene, perhaps due to a read error. V usage is TRBV6-2 or TRBV6-3 and J usage is TRBJ2-2, with TRBD2 identical over 13 bases. Germline V lookup: CDR1 MNHEY, CDR2 SVGEGT. This CDR3 region has 16 residues. The CDR3 DNA sequence: TGTGCCAGCAGTCAGACTAGCGGGAGGAAAACCGGGGAGCTGTTCTTT. This sequence encodes CASSQTSGRKTGELFF.

Of note for this clonotype: A much bigger clone sits one base away, suggesting this may be a read error. J is TRBJ2-5 and V is TRBV7-6, with D possibly TRBD1 on 6 matching bases. Germline CDR1 is SGHVS and CDR2 is FNYEAQ. The CDR3 runs 16 residues. The chain's CDR3 is CASSSGPPTGQETQNF. CDR3 DNA: TGTGCCAGCAGCTCTGGACCCCCGACAGGACAAGAGACCCAGAACTTC. Full variable domain (missing parts from reference TRBV7-6 and TRBJ2-5): GAGVSQSPRYKVTKRGQDVALRCDPISGHVSLYWYRQALGQGPEFLTYFNYEAQQDKSGLPNDRFSAERPEGSISTLTIQRTEQRDSAMYRCASSSGPPTGQETQNFGPGTRLLVL.

About this clonotype: This sequence may be a read error, since a much larger clone differs from it by one base. This sequence joins TRBV7-9 and TRBJ2-3, with D maybe TRBD2 (6 bases). The ends were cut back, 6 bases at V and 4 bases at J, with 17 bases in the middle. This CDR3 has 15 residues. The germline gives CDR1 SEHNR, CDR2 FQNEAQ (reference sequence). CDR3 bases: TGTGCCAGCAGTCCTTATAGCGGCGAAGCAGATACGCAGTATTTT. Protein sequence: CASSPYSGEADTQYF.

For this clonotype: This may come from a read error, since a much larger clone is one base off. The chain carries TRBV5-6 and TRBJ2-5; tentative D call: TRBD1 (6 bases). Per germline, CDR1 SGHDT and CDR2 YYEEEE. The CDR3 extends over 14 amino acids. The V end was cut by 0 bases, the J end by 7 bases, with 13 bases between. CDR3 nucleotide sequence: TGTGCCAGCAGCTTGGAAGGGGGAACAGCGACCCAGTACTTC. Its translation: CASSLEGGTATQYF.

This rearrangement joins TRBV19 to TRBJ2-1, with 14 bases fitting TRBD2. V lost 5 bases to trimming and J lost 0 bases; unmatched junction nucleotides: 9. CDR1 is LNHDA, CDR2 SQIVND, per germline (reference sequence). This CDR3 comprises 19 residues. The chain's CDR3 is CASSPPGTSGSSSYNEQFF. As DNA, the CDR3 is TGTGCCAGTAGTCCCCCCGGGACTAGCGGGAGTTCCTCCTACAATGAGCAGTTCTTC.

The J gene is TRBJ2-5, the V gene TRBV9, with D unclear. CDR3 length: 11 amino acids. CDR1 is SGDLS, CDR2 YYNGEE, per germline. V was pared by 0 bases and J by 5 bases, with 2 bases between. The CDR3 is CASSVDETQYF. The CDR3 nucleotides read TGTGCCAGCAGCGTAGACGAGACCCAGTACTTC.

This clonotype was seen a handful of times. The chain has TRBV7-8 and TRBJ1-2; 12 bases are shared with TRBD1. CDR1 is SGHVS, CDR2 FQNEAQ, per germline. This CDR3 spans 15 amino acids. Unmatched junction bases numbered 4, after V lost 0 bases and J lost 8 bases. The CDR3 spells CASSLAGTGGHGYTF. The CDR3 DNA sequence: TGTGCCAGCAGCTTAGCCGGGACAGGGGGCCACGGCTACACCTTC.

About this clonotype: This may arise from a read error, as a much more abundant clone is one base away. This chain links TRBV29-1 with TRBJ2-3; 8 bases line up with TRBD2. CDR1 and CDR2 from the germline V gene are SQVTM and ANQGSEA. The CDR3 extends over 16 amino acids. The CDR3 sequence: CSLEGLVGESTDTQYF. The CDR3 DNA reads as TGCAGCCTTGAGGGACTAGTGGGAGAAAGCACAGATACGCAGTATTTT.

The CDR3 spells CASSLWFEHTDQETQYF. CDR3 nucleotides: TGTGCCAGCAGTTTATGGTTTGAGCACACGGACCAAGAGACCCAGTACTTC. The chain uses TRBV28 and TRBJ2-5; D ambiguous. Trimming left V 0 bases short and J 0 bases short, with 14 bases between. CDR3 length equals 17 residues. CDR1 MDHEN and CDR2 SYDVKM come from the germline V gene.

This rearrangement joins TRBV20-1 to TRBJ2-7; D ambiguous. Germline V gives CDR1 DFQATT, CDR2 SNEGSKA (reference sequence). V gave up 0 bases and J gave up 3 bases, with 9 bases separating them. The CDR3 loop spans 13 amino acids. The CDR3, as DNA: TGCAGTGCTAGAGATGCCAGGAACTACGAGCAGTACTTC. Its translation: CSARDARNYEQYF.

The V and J genes are TRBV7-8 and TRBJ2-1; 8 bases line up with TRBD2. V was clipped by 5 bases and J by 9 bases; unmatched bases: 9. This CDR3 is 14 amino acids long. The V gene's germline CDR1 is SGHVS and CDR2 FQNEAQ. The CDR3 nucleotides are TGTGCCAGCAGCATAGGAGCGGGAGCGATTGAGCAGTTCTTC. Translating it yields CASSIGAGAIEQFF.

This clonotype was seen only a few times. The V and J genes are TRBV5-5 and TRBJ2-1, with a possible D match to TRBD1 (6 bases). V was trimmed by 2 bases and J by 4 bases, leaving 13 bases between them. The CDR3 length is 15 residues. Germline CDR1 SGHKS, CDR2 YYEKEE (reference sequence). CDR3 protein: CASSFYTGLYNEQFF. In DNA, the CDR3 is TGTGCCAGCAGCTTTTACACAGGGTTATACAATGAGCAGTTCTTC.

The V call is TRBV12-3 or TRBV12-4, the J call TRBJ2-3, with D tentatively TRBD1 (6 bases). The CDR3 spans 14 residues. V was cut by 3 bases and J by 3 bases, with 10 bases left in between. For the CDR3, the DNA is TGTGCCAGCAGTTTTGGGGGCGCGACAGATACGCAGTATTTT. Its protein product is CASSFGGATDTQYF.